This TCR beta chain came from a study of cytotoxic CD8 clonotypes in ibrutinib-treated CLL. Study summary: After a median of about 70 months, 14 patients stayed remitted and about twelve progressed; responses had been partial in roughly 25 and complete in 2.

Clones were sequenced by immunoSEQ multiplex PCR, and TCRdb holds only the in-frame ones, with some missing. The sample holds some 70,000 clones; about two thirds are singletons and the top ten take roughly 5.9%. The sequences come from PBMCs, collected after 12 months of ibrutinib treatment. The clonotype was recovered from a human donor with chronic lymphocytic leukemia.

Here the CDR3 DNA reads TGTGCCAGTAGTTCCAGGACAGGGTACGAGCAGTACTTC. Translated, it gives CASSSRTGYEQYF. The V gene is TRBV19, the J gene TRBJ2-7; 8 positions agree with TRBD1. The CDR3 is made up of 13 amino acids. V shed 5 bases and J 4 bases; nucleotides not matched to a gene: 4. CDR1 and CDR2 (germline): LNHDA, SQIVND (reference sequence).